These 15 T cell receptor beta chains share one sample of origin, sequenced in a study of human T cells and chemical hapten exposure. MiXCR was run by TCRdb on the RACE reads, yielding one entry per CDR3 protein. The data contain 150,000 to 200,000 distinct CDR3 sequences, around a quarter of them singletons. Sample time point: patch test 3, about 24 weeks after DPC sensitization. The treatment was: therapeutic diphenylcyclopropenone sensitization with weekly scalp DPC. The sample in question was whole blood, obtained in connection with sensitization to the hapten diphenylcyclopropenone (DPC). The receptors stem from a woman under 30 with alopecia areata. Some clones in this sample may be carry-over from other donors' samples.

The rearrangement joins TRBV6-2 or TRBV6-3 to TRBJ1-6; D gene ambiguous. The CDR3 consists of 15 residues. Germline assignment: CDR1 MNHEY and CDR2 SVGEGT. Trimming took off 6 bases at V and 9 bases at J, with 18 bases between the two ends. The CDR3 spells CASSSAGREASPLHF. In nucleotides, the CDR3 is TGTGCCAGCAGCTCAGCGGGGAGGGAGGCTTCACCCCTCCACTTT.

This clonotype occurred many times. V usage is TRBV27 and J usage is TRBJ2-3; D remains unclear. CDR3 length: 11 residues. CDR1 MNHEY and CDR2 SMNVEV come from the germline V gene (reference sequence). The germline V and J ends were trimmed by 4 bases and 2 bases, with 1 base remaining between them. CDR3 nucleotide sequence: TGTGCCAGCAGTTCCACAGATACGCAGTATTTT. Encoded protein: CASSSTDTQYF.

The chain carries TRBV6-5 and TRBJ1-2; 7 bases align to TRBD1. This CDR3 is built from 13 residues. The germline V gene has CDR1 MNHEY and CDR2 SVGAGI. V lost 4 bases and J lost 8; bases outside the gene matches: 7. The CDR3 nucleotides are TGTGCCAGCAGTTTCCCAGGGGGGGGCGGCTACACCTTC. Protein: CASSFPGGGGYTF.

This clonotype was picked up a small number of times. V gene TRBV29-1 combines with J gene TRBJ2-5; 9 nucleotides agree with TRBD1. CDR3 length: 15 amino acids. Germline-derived CDR1 and CDR2 are SQVTM and ANQGSEA. The V segment lost 6 bases and the J segment 3 bases; nucleotides outside the gene matches: 11. The CDR3 DNA is TGCAGCGTCACAGGGGGCGCCCGTTCGGAAGAGACCCAGTACTTC. Encoded protein: CSVTGGARSEETQYF.

This sequence joins TRBV7-8 and TRBJ1-2, with TRBD1 as a possible D gene (5 bases). Germline V gene lookup returns CDR1 SGHVS and CDR2 FQNEAQ. The CDR3 is 13 residues long. Trimming took off 5 bases at V and 4 bases at J, with 11 bases between the two ends. The CDR3 sequence: CASSPRQFYGYTF. CDR3 nucleotides: TGTGCCAGCAGCCCCCGACAGTTCTATGGCTACACCTTC.

V is TRBV11-3 and J is TRBJ2-1, with 7 bases fitting TRBD1. Germline CDR1 and CDR2: SGHNT and YENEEA. V gave up 5 bases and J gave up 1 base; unmatched junction bases: 14. The CDR3 length is 18 residues. The CDR3 DNA sequence: TGTGCCAGCAGCCGAGGTCTACGAGGGACAGCGTCCTACAATGAGCAGTTCTTC. This codes for CASSRGLRGTASYNEQFF.

The chain uses TRBV7-2 and TRBJ1-6; 7 positions match TRBD1. Losses at the gene ends were 1 base for V and 9 bases for J; bases not matched to a gene: 3. CDR1 is SGHTA and CDR2 is FQGNSA in the germline V gene. The CDR3 runs to 14 residues. The CDR3 DNA sequence: TGTGCCAGCAGCTTAGACAGGGGAGGTTCACCCCTCCACTTT. Translating gives CASSLDRGGSPLHF.

In this sample, this clonotype turned up a few times. J is TRBJ1-6 and V is TRBV11-2, with no clear D. CDR1 and CDR2 (germline): SGHAT, FQNNGV. The CDR3 runs 14 residues. Trimming shortened V by 2 bases and J by 5 bases, and 7 bases separated the two germline ends. The CDR3 coding sequence is TGTGCCAGCAGCTTATTTCGCGATAATTCACCCCTCCACTTT. This encodes CASSLFRDNSPLHF.

J is TRBJ2-1 and V is TRBV20-1; possibly TRBD1 for D (5 bases). Germline V gene sequence: CDR1 DFQATT, CDR2 SNEGSKA (reference sequence). Between the trimmed V and J ends, which lost 6 bases and 3 bases, there was a span of 6 bases. The CDR3 covers 11 residues. CDR3 loop: CSADNYNEQFF. The CDR3 region has the DNA TGCAGTGCGGACAACTACAATGAGCAGTTCTTC.

The chain has TRBV5-1 and TRBJ2-7; possibly TRBD2 for D (5 bases). This CDR3 contains 15 residues. Trimming removed 2 bases from V and 5 bases from J, with 17 bases in between. Germline CDR1 and CDR2: SGHRS and YFSETQ. Written as DNA, the CDR3 is TGCGCCAGCAGCTTTGATAGCCCTAGCTATGACGAGCAGTACTTC. Residues: CASSFDSPSYDEQYF.

This clonotype was seen a few times. The chain joins TRBV29-1 to TRBJ1-2; D not certain. CDR1 and CDR2 (germline): SQVTM, ANQGSEA. The ends were cut back, 0 bases at V and 7 bases at J, with 9 bases in the middle. The CDR3 extends over 12 amino acids. CDR3: CSVEDALGGYTF. CDR3 in DNA: TGCAGCGTTGAAGATGCTCTAGGTGGCTACACCTTC.

The chain is built from TRBV29-1 and TRBJ2-5; the D gene is possibly TRBD1 (6 bases). Trimming left V 7 bases short and J 5 bases short, with 14 bases between. CDR3 size: 12 residues. The germline V gene has CDR1 SQVTM and CDR2 ANQGSEA. The CDR3 loop reads CSAQGNGETQYF. In DNA form, the CDR3 reads TGCAGCGCTCAGGGGAATGGTGAGACCCAGTACTTC.

The sample holds a few counts of this clonotype. This chain uses TRBV4-2 with TRBJ1-5; maybe TRBD1 (6 bases). Germline V gene lookup returns CDR1 LGHNA and CDR2 YNFKEQ. The CDR3 totals 15 residues. Trimming took off 3 bases at V and 4 bases at J, with 13 bases between the two ends. The CDR3 DNA sequence: TGTGCCAGCAGCCAGCATCCAGGGGCGAATCAGCCCCAGCATTTT. It encodes CASSQHPGANQPQHF.

This clonotype was observed a handful of times. V usage is TRBV25-1 and J usage is TRBJ2-7; D unclear. This CDR3 has 15 residues. V lost 6 bases to trimming and J lost 2 bases, with 17 bases between them. In germline, CDR1 is MGHDK, CDR2 SYGVNS. CDR3 protein: CASSHPRGAAYEQYF. CDR3 bases: TGTGCCAGCAGCCACCCCCGAGGAGCCGCCTACGAGCAGTACTTC.

The chain has TRBV20-1 and TRBJ1-5; maybe TRBD1 (6 bases). This CDR3 has 16 amino acids. Germline V gene data show CDR1 as DFQATT and CDR2 as SNEGSKA (reference sequence). V lost 6 bases and J lost 1, with 19 bases in between. The CDR3 DNA is TGCAGTGCACAAGCGGGCAGGGGTGGAAGCAATCAGCCCCAGCATTTT. Protein sequence: CSAQAGRGGSNQPQHF.